The rows below give T cell receptor beta chains drawn from one sample of a study of blood T cell repertoires in COVID-19. Sequenced by immunoSEQ multiplex PCR; TCRdb stores in-frame clones only, minus some. In the table there are around 500,000 clones, more than 75% of which are singletons. Sequencing was performed on PBMCs or T cells enriched from blood (not recorded which). These receptors were collected from a middle-aged woman who had recovered from COVID-19. The CDR3 runs from the conserved cysteine through the conserved F or W. Each record gives: V gene, clone size, J gene, CDR3 protein. Clone size, where shown, is once, few, many, or a class for clones that have expanded.

>TRBV29-1|NA|TRBJ2-7
CSGGTGDFGEQYF
>TRBV7-2|NA|TRBJ1-5
CASSLVAGTGQPQHF
>TRBV5-1|once|TRBJ2-1
CASSLIRGNEQFF
>TRBV6-1|NA|TRBJ1-1
CASSEAEQGIGTEAFF
>TRBV10-3|NA|TRBJ1-1
CAISPSGGAGLTEAFF
>TRBV11-3|NA|TRBJ1-1
CASSPVGGTEAFF
>TRBV2|NA|TRBJ1-2
CASSSLTGGSYTF
>TRBV6-5|NA|TRBJ1-5
CASSPRSNQPQHF
>TRBV27|NA|TRBJ1-2
CASSLSRSYGYTF
>TRBV29-1|NA|TRBJ2-7
CSVPRGQGPYEQYF
>TRBV4-3|NA|TRBJ1-2
CASSQVVEFGGSGYTF
>TRBV10-3|NA|TRBJ1-2
CAISEDRGPYGYTF
>TRBV5-6|once|TRBJ2-4
CASSSMTSGTPKNVIQYF
>TRBV4-2|NA|TRBJ2-7
CASSQDYGLAGGPYEQYF
>TRBV7-9|NA|TRBJ2-3
CASSLELAGGADTQYF
>TRBV4-3|NA|TRBJ1-2
CASSQATVLDYGYTF
>TRBV2|NA|TRBJ2-5
CASSATLTGTQYF
>TRBV5-6|NA|TRBJ2-7
CASSLWGRLAGGYEQYF
>TRBV6-4|NA|TRBJ2-1
CASSAGLAINEQFF
>TRBV12-3/TRBV12-4|NA|TRBJ1-2
CASSLLAGGGYTF
>TRBV2|NA|TRBJ1-4
CASSLGQGGKLFF
>TRBV29-1|NA|TRBJ1-2
CSVEPAGDYYGYTF
>TRBV19|NA|TRBJ1-2
CASSIDLEAYNYGYTF
>TRBV7-2|NA|TRBJ2-3
CASGREEGTQYF
>TRBV25-1|NA|TRBJ2-1
CASSEWDGTLNNEQFF
>TRBV30|NA|TRBJ1-2
CAASNGLGSTNYGYTF
>TRBV10-3|NA|TRBJ2-5
CAISSSGPQETQYF
>TRBV6-5|NA|TRBJ1-2
CASSYYPTGWNYGYTF